The 10 T cell receptor beta chains listed next were all sequenced from one sample in a study of blood T cells in healthy people across ages. A J-beta primer mix and a sample-barcoded 5' primer were used in a second PCR of about 6 to 12 cycles. TCRdb used MiXCR to reprocess the 5' RACE reads, holding one entry per CDR3 protein. Here the sample spans approximately 800,000 distinct CDR3 sequences, about half being singletons. What was sequenced was blood. These receptor sequences come from a man aged 80 or over in good health.

This chain uses TRBV20-1 with TRBJ1-2; the D gene is possibly TRBD1 (6 bases). V was shortened by 4 bases and J by 7 bases, with 22 bases between the two germline ends. There are 15 residues in the CDR3. Germline CDR1 and CDR2: DFQATT and SNEGSKA (reference sequence). CDR3 sequence: CSAIAGTPGVGGYTF. CDR3 in DNA: TGCAGTGCTATCGCCGGGACACCCGGGGTAGGTGGCTACACCTTC.

The V and J genes are TRBV29-1 and TRBJ1-5; no definite D call. V was trimmed by 0 bases and J by 9 bases, leaving 9 bases between them. This CDR3 comprises 12 residues. Germline CDR1 and CDR2: SQVTM and ANQGSEA. The DNA for the CDR3 is TGCAGCGTTGAAGATCCAGCGGGGCCCCAGCATTTT. This encodes CSVEDPAGPQHF. The variable domain in full, with the rest retrieved from reference TRBV29-1 and TRBJ1-5, is SAVISQKPSRDICQRGTSLTIQCQVDSQVTMMFWYRQQPGQSLTLIATANQGSEATYESGFVIDKFPISRPNLTFSTLTVSNMSPEDSSIYLCSVEDPAGPQHFGDGTRLSIL.

The chain employs TRBV10-1 and TRBJ2-5; TRBD2 matches at 7 bases. In germline, CDR1 is WNHNN, CDR2 SYGVQD (reference sequence). J was trimmed by 5 bases and V by 5 bases; bases with no gene match: 11. This CDR3 contains 15 residues. DNA of the CDR3: TGCGCCAGCAGTAGGGGAGGGCAGGACGGGGAGACCCAGTACTTC. Residues: CASSRGGQDGETQYF.

This rearrangement joins TRBV7-2 to TRBJ2-7; 14 bases fit TRBD2. V lost 4 bases, J lost 6 bases, and 8 bases stayed unmatched. The CDR3 is made up of 16 amino acids. The V gene's germline CDR1 is SGHTA and CDR2 FQGNSA. The CDR3 loop is CASSSPRGLAGVEQYF. The CDR3 DNA reads as TGTGCCAGCAGCTCCCCCCGGGGACTAGCGGGAGTCGAGCAGTACTTC.

This chain uses TRBV27 with TRBJ1-4; the match to TRBD1 covers 9 bases. The CDR3 loop spans 16 amino acids. V shed 6 bases and J 7 bases; nucleotides not matched to a gene: 12. CDR1 MNHEY and CDR2 SMNVEV come from the germline V gene (reference sequence). The CDR3 sequence is CASSTLPGQGVEKLFF. Here the CDR3 DNA reads TGTGCCAGCAGCACCCTTCCGGGACAGGGAGTTGAAAAACTGTTTTTT. The whole variable domain, remainder taken from reference TRBV27 and TRBJ1-4, is EAQVTQNPRYLITVTGKKLTVTCSQNMNHEYMSWYRQDPGLGLRQIYYSMNVEVTDKGDVPEGYKVSRKEKRNFPLILESPSPNQTSLYFCASSTLPGQGVEKLFFGSGTQLSVL.

There are many counts of this clonotype. The chain combines TRBV7-9 with TRBJ1-2; D is uncertain. This CDR3 is 12 amino acids long. Trimming took off 3 bases at V and 8 bases at J, with 10 bases between the two ends. Germline V gives CDR1 SEHNR, CDR2 FQNEAQ (reference sequence). The CDR3 spells CASSLGPDGYTF. DNA of the CDR3: TGTGCCAGCAGCTTGGGTCCCGACGGCTACACCTTC.

For this clonotype: This may stem from a read error, because a much larger clone lies one nucleotide away. The V gene is TRBV5-1, the J gene TRBJ1-2, with D possibly matching TRBD1 (6 bases). The V end lost 5 bases, the J end lost 2 bases, and 13 bases lay between the germline ends. There are 14 residues in the CDR3. Germline V gene data show CDR1 as SGHRS and CDR2 as YFSETQ. CDR3 sequence (DNA): TGCGCCAGCAGAATCCGACAGGAGAACTATGGCTACACCTTC. Protein product: CASRIRQENYGYTF.

This clonotype has at least ten counts. This sequence may be a read error, since a much larger clone differs from it by one base. The CDR3 loop is CSASLYNEQYF. Written as DNA, the CDR3 is TGCAGTGCTAGCCTATACAATGAGCAGTACTTC. V gene TRBV20-1 combines with J gene TRBJ2-5; D is undetermined. Between the trimmed V and J ends, which lost 3 bases and 11 bases, there was a span of 13 bases. In germline, CDR1 is DFQATT, CDR2 SNEGSKA (reference sequence). The CDR3 length is 11 residues.

This chain uses TRBV7-2 with TRBJ2-1; 8 bases fit TRBD2. Germline V CDR1 and CDR2: SGHTA, FQGNSA. CDR3 length equals 15 residues. The junction had 4 bases not matched to a gene; V was cut back by 3 bases and J by 3 bases. In DNA, the CDR3 is TGTGCCAGCAGCTTGAGGCGGGAGGTCTACAATGAGCAGTTCTTC. This translates into CASSLRREVYNEQFF.

V usage is TRBV7-9 and J usage is TRBJ2-5, with TRBD2 matching 7 bases. CDR1 and CDR2 (germline): SEHNR, FQNEAQ (reference sequence). This CDR3 comprises 15 residues. With V trimmed by 7 bases and J by 11 bases, 19 bases remained unmatched. CDR3 amino acids: CASKNRVGGNNEQYF. CDR3 DNA: TGTGCCAGCAAAAATCGAGTGGGAGGGAACAATGAGCAGTACTTC.